The subject of this entry is one TCR beta chain. Its antigen is unknown. This sample is drawn from a study of T cells after yellow fever vaccination. Notes on the study in general: Within FACS-sorted repertoires, abundant clonotypes contaminating from the bulk population could be present.

Template switching with 5'RACE generated the TCR cDNA and added a universal primer site and UMIs. TCRdb re-called the 5' RACE reads through MiXCR, storing one row per CDR3 protein. Among about 430,000 distinct CDR3 sequences listed, under 20% were seen once. CDR1 SEHNR and CDR2 FQNEAQ come from the germline V gene (reference sequence). This CDR3 contains 16 residues. Deletions cut 3 bases from V and 0 bases from J, with 14 bases between. This sequence joins TRBV7-9 and TRBJ1-1; D ambiguous. The source is a man aged 18-30 years who received the YFV17D yellow fever vaccine. The sample was PBMCs, taken before the yellow fever booster vaccination. The CDR3 region is CASSFTTRGLNTEAFF. CDR3 sequence (DNA): TGTGCCAGCAGCTTCACAACCCGAGGTCTGAACACTGAAGCTTTCTTT.